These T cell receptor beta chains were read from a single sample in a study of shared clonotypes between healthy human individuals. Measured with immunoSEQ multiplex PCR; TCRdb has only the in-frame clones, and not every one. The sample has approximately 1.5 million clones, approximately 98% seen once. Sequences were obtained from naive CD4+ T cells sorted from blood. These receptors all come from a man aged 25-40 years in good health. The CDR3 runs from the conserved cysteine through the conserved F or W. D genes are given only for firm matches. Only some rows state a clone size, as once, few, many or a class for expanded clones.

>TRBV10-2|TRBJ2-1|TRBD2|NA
TGCGCCAGCAAGGTAGCGGGAGGATATACAGATGAGCAGTTCTTC
CASKVAGGYTDEQFF
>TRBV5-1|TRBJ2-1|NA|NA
TGCGCCAGCAGCTTAGGGTATGAGCAGTTCTTC
CASSLGYEQFF
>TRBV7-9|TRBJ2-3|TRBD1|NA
TGTGCCAGCAGCTCGTCAAACAGGGGAAATACGCAGTATTTT
CASSSSNRGNTQYF
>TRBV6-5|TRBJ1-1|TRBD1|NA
TGTGCCAGCAGGGCGGGACAGCTGAACACTGAAGCTTTCTTT
CASRAGQLNTEAFF
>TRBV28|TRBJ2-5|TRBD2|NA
TGTGCCAGCAGTGAGAAACTAGCGGGGGTGGGTAGGGAGACCCAGTACTTC
CASSEKLAGVGRETQYF
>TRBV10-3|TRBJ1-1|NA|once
TGTGCCATCAGTGACAGACCAGATGTGAACACTGAAGCTTTCTTT
CAISDRPDVNTEAFF
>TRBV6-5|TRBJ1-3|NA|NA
TGTGCCAGCAGTTACACCGGGCTTGGAAACACCATATATTTT
CASSYTGLGNTIYF
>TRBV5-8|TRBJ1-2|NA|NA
TGTGCCAGCAGCTTTCAGGGGGGCTACACCTTC
CASSFQGGYTF
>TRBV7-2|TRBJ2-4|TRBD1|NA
TGTGCCAGCAGCTTGACAGGGGTTTCCAAAAACATTCAGTACTTC
CASSLTGVSKNIQYF
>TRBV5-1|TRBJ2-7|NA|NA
TGCGCCAGCAGTCACGGACAGCTCTACGAGCAGTACTTC
CASSHGQLYEQYF
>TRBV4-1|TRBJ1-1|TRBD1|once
TGCGCCAGCAGCCGAGGGACAGTGAACACTGAAGCTTTCTTT
CASSRGTVNTEAFF
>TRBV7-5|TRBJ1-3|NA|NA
TGTGCCAGAAGCCCGGGGACAGGAGTCTCTGGAAACACCATATATTTT
CARSPGTGVSGNTIYF
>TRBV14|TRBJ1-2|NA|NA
TGTGCCAGCAGCCAAAAAACGGGACAAAGCTATGGCTACACCTTC
CASSQKTGQSYGYTF
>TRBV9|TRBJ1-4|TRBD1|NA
TGTGCCAGCAGCGTAGCCCCCCAACAGGGGGCTACTAATGAAAAACTGTTTTTT
CASSVAPQQGATNEKLFF
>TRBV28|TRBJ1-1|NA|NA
TGTGCCAGCAGTCTAGCGAAGGGGGTCACTGAAGCTTTCTTT
CASSLAKGVTEAFF
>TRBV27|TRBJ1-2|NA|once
TGTGCCAGCAGTCCTCGAGCAGGGGCCTATGGCTACACCTTC
CASSPRAGAYGYTF
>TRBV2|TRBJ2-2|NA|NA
TGTGCCAGCAGTCGGGTCCCCACGGGGACCGGGGAGCTGTTTTTT
CASSRVPTGTGELFF
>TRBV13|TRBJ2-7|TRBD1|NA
TGTGCCAGCAGTGCGATTCCGACAGGGGCCGAGCAGTACTTC
CASSAIPTGAEQYF
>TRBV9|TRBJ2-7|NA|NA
TGTGCCAGCAGCGCAACAGGTTTAACCTACGAGCAGTACTTC
CASSATGLTYEQYF
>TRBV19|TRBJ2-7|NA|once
TGTGCCAGTAGTATTCAGTGGACCAACTCCTACGAGCAGTACTTC
CASSIQWTNSYEQYF
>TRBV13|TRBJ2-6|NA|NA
TGTGCCAGCAGCCAAAGGGAAAGGAGATTCTCTGGGGCCAACGTCCTGACTTTC
CASSQRERRFSGANVLTF
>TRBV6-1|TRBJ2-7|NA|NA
TGTGCCAGCAGTGTAGCGCAGGGAGCCCCCGAGCAGTACTTC
CASSVAQGAPEQYF
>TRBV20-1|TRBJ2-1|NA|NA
TGCAGTGCTAGAGAGCACAATGAGCAGTTCTTC
CSAREHNEQFF
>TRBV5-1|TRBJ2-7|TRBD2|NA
TGCGCCAGCAGCTTGGTTGTGGCTAGCGGGATAAACTACGAGCAGTACTTC
CASSLVVASGINYEQYF
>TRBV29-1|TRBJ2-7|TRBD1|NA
TGCAGCGCCTCAGGGGGACAGGGAACCTACGAGCAGTACTTC
CSASGGQGTYEQYF
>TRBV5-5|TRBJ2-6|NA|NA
TGTGCCAGCAGCTTGGAGCTACATCGGGCCAACGTCCTGACTTTC
CASSLELHRANVLTF
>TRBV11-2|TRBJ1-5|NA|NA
TGTGCCAGCAGCTTAGATAGACATGGGGCCCAGCATTTT
CASSLDRHGAQHF
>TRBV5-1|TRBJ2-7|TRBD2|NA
TGCGCCAGCAGCTCCGGACTAGCGGGTAGGAGCTCCTACGAGCAGTACTTC
CASSSGLAGRSSYEQYF
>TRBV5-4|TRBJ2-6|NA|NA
TGTGCCAGCAGCTTGGCGTTTGGATCCGGTGGGGCCAACGTCCTGACTTTC
CASSLAFGSGGANVLTF
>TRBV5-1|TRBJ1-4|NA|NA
TGCGCCAGCAGCTTGGGACGGCCCTTTAATGAAAAACTGTTTTTT
CASSLGRPFNEKLFF
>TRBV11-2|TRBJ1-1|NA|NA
TGTGCCAGCAGCTTAGAGAGGGGTTACACTGAAGCTTTCTTT
CASSLERGYTEAFF
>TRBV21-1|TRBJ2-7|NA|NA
TGTGCCAGCAGCAAATTGTGTACAGGGCGGACCTACGAGCAGTACTTC
CASSKLCTGRTYEQYF
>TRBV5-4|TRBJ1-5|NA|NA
TGTGCCAGCAGCTTATCCGGGGCTGGGCAGCCCCAGCATTTT
CASSLSGAGQPQHF
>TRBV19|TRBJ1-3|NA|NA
TGTGCCACCTGTGGGGACCCTGGAAACACCATATATTTT
CATCGDPGNTIYF
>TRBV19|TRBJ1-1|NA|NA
TGTGCCAGTAGTATTGGGGGCGGGGTGATTAACACTGAAGCTTTCTTT
CASSIGGGVINTEAFF
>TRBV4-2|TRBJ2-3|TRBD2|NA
TGTGCCAGCAGCCAAGATACTATCGCGGGAGGGGGCGGTTATACGCAGTATTTT
CASSQDTIAGGGGYTQYF
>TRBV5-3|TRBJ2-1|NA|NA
TGTGCCAGAAGGTCGCGAGGGTTCTTC
CARRSRGFF
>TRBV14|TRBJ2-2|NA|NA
TGTGCCAGCAGCCAACGGCCAGTTATGAACACCGGGGAGCTGTTTTTT
CASSQRPVMNTGELFF
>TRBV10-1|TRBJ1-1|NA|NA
TGCGCCAGCAGTGATCTGAACACTGAAGCTTTCTTT
CASSDLNTEAFF
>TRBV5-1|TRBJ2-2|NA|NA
TGCGCCAGCAGCCGGGACGGATACACCGGGGAGCTGTTTTTT
CASSRDGYTGELFF
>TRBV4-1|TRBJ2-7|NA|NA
TGCGCCAGTGGGACAGTCGGAAAGACCGGGGGCTACGAGCAGTACTTC
CASGTVGKTGGYEQYF
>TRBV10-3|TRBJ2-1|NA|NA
TGTGCCATCAGTGCCGGGAGACTCTACAATGAGCAGTTCTTC
CAISAGRLYNEQFF
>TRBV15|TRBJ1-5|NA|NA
TGTGCCACCAGCAGAGATGGGGGAGGTCAGCCCCAGCATTTT
CATSRDGGGQPQHF
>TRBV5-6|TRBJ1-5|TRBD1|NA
TGTGCCAGCAGCCCCTACAGGGGGCTGGATCAGCCCCAGCATTTT
CASSPYRGLDQPQHF
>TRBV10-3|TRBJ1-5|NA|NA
TGTGCCATCAGTGAGTTCGGTTTACTTAGCAATCAGCCCCAGCATTTT
CAISEFGLLSNQPQHF
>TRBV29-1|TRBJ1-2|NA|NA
TGCAGCGTCTCAGGACGGATTGGCCATGGCTACACCTTC
CSVSGRIGHGYTF
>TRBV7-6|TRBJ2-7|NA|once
TGTGCCAGCAGCCAAGGCCCAAGGGCAGGGCGCGAGCAGTACTTC
CASSQGPRAGREQYF
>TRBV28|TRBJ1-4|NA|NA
TGTGCCAGCAGTTTACCCCGTCGGAGGGAGAATGAAAAACTGTTTTTT
CASSLPRRRENEKLFF
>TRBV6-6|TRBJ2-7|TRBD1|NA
TGTGCCAGCAGTTACGTCCAGGGGGACATTTACGAGCAGTACTTC
CASSYVQGDIYEQYF
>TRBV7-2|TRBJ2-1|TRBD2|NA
TGTGCCAGCAGCTCCACGGGACTAGGTTCTGCCTATGTCTTC
CASSSTGLGSAYVF
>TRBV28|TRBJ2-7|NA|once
TGTGCCAGCAGTTTGCCCAACCTCAACTCCTACGAGCAGTACTTC
CASSLPNLNSYEQYF
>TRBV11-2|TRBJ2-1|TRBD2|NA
TGTGCCAGCAGCTTAGGGGCCGGGAGGGCCGGTAATGAGCAGTTCTTC
CASSLGAGRAGNEQFF
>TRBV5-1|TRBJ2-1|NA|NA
TGCGCCAGCAGCGACGGCACGACCTACAATGAGCAGTTCTTC
CASSDGTTYNEQFF
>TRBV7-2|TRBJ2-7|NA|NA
TGTGCCAGCAGCCCGAGGTGGGCCTCGCCTTACGAGCAGTACTTC
CASSPRWASPYEQYF
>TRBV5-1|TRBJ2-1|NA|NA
TGCGCCAGCAGCTTAGTAGCCCGCGATGAGCAGTTCTTC
CASSLVARDEQFF
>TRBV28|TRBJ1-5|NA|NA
TGTGCCAGCAGTTTGTGGGGTTTCGGCAATCAGCCCCAGCATTTT
CASSLWGFGNQPQHF
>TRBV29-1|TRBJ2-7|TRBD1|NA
TGCAGCGTGAAGGACAGGGCCTCCTACGAGCAGTACTTC
CSVKDRASYEQYF
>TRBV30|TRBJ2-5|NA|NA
TGTGCCTGGAGTGATGGGGGGTCGGAGACCCAGTACTTC
CAWSDGGSETQYF
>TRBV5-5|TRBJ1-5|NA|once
TGTGCCAGCAGCTCTATACGAGACCAGCCCCAGCATTTT
CASSSIRDQPQHF